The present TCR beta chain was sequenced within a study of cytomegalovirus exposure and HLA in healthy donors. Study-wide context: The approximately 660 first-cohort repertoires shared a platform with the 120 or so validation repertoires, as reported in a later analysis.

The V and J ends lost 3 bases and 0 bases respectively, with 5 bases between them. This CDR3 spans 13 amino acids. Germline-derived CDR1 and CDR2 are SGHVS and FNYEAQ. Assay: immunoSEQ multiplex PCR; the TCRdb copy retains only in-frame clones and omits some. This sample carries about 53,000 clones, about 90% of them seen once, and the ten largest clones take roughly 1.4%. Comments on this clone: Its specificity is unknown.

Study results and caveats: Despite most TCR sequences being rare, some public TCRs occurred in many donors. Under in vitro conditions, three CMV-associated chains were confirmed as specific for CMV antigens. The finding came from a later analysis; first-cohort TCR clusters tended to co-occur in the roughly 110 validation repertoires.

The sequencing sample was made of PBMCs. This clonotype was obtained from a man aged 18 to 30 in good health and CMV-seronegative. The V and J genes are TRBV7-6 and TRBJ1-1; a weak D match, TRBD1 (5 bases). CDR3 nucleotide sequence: TGTGCCAGCAGCTTGGACATGAACACTGAAGCTTTCTTT. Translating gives CASSLDMNTEAFF.